Below are 26 T cell receptor beta chains sequenced from a single sample in a study of blood T cell repertoires in COVID-19. TCRdb's table, derived via immunoSEQ multiplex PCR, lists solely in-frame clones and lacks some. Here the sample spans some 180,000 clones, 75% to 90% being singletons. The sample comprised peripheral blood. Receptors originate from a man in his sixties with acute or convalescent COVID-19.

For this clone: Other DNA sequences in this sample translate to the same CDR3. CDR3 region: CASSVGQGDYGYTF. The CDR3 DNA reads as TGTGCCAGCAGCGTAGGTCAGGGGGACTATGGCTACACCTTC. The chain uses TRBV9 and TRBJ1-2; 7 bases fit TRBD1. The J segment lost 3 bases and the V segment lost 0 bases, leaving 2 bases of the junction unmatched. The CDR3 consists of 14 residues. Germline V gene sequence: CDR1 SGDLS, CDR2 YYNGEE.

This clone occurred a few times. Different DNA sequences within this sample yield the same CDR3. The chain is built from TRBV5-1 and TRBJ1-5, with TRBD1 identical over 10 bases. V dropped 5 bases and J dropped 1; count of bases not matched to a gene: 6. This CDR3 has 16 residues. Germline assignment: CDR1 SGHRS and CDR2 YFSETQ. The CDR3 coding sequence is TGCGCCAGCAGTCCGGGACAGGGGTTGAGCAATCAGCCCCAGCATTTT. Translated: CASSPGQGLSNQPQHF.

The chain carries TRBV29-1 and TRBJ1-1, with D maybe TRBD1 (6 bases). Germline-derived CDR1 and CDR2 are SQVTM and ANQGSEA. This CDR3 region has 13 residues. Trimming removed 4 bases from V and 6 bases from J, with 15 bases in between. CDR3 in DNA: TGCAGCGTTGTGCTGGGGGCGCAGCCTGAAGCTTTCTTT. Encoded protein: CSVVLGAQPEAFF.

This chain links TRBV30 with TRBJ2-1, with TRBD1 matching 9 bases. The germline V gene has CDR1 GTSNPN and CDR2 SVGIG (reference sequence). The CDR3 covers 13 residues. Unmatched junction bases numbered 0, after V lost 3 bases and J lost 3 bases. The CDR3 here is CAWRDRGYNEQFF. CDR3 nucleotides: TGTGCCTGGAGGGACAGGGGCTACAATGAGCAGTTCTTC.

V gene TRBV5-1 combines with J gene TRBJ2-7; 7 bases match TRBD1. Germline-derived CDR1 and CDR2 are SGHRS and YFSETQ. The J segment lost 0 bases and the V segment lost 2 bases, leaving 8 bases of the junction unmatched. The CDR3 has 16 amino acids. CDR3 DNA: TGCGCCAGCAGCTTCCAAACAGGGGTTAGCTCCTACGAGCAGTACTTC. Residues: CASSFQTGVSSYEQYF.

This chain links TRBV23-1 with TRBJ1-4; TRBD1 is a possible D gene (5 bases). TRBV23-1 qualifies as an ORF whose function is uncertain. The germline V and J ends were trimmed by 10 bases and 3 bases, with 9 bases remaining between them. This CDR3 is 12 amino acids long. The CDR3 here is CATPGANEKLFF. DNA for the CDR3: TGCGCCACCCCGGGGGCTAATGAAAAACTGTTTTTT.

The chain is built from TRBV19 and TRBJ1-2; 9 nucleotides agree with TRBD1. CDR1 and CDR2 (germline): LNHDA, SQIVND (reference sequence). The CDR3 covers 14 residues. Germline trimming cut 6 bases from V and 2 bases from J; bases unmatched to any gene: 4. CDR3 amino acids: CASSRDRANYGYTF. DNA for the CDR3: TGTGCCAGTAGCCGGGACAGGGCGAACTATGGCTACACCTTC.

This clone came up once. The V gene is TRBV9, the J gene TRBJ2-1; D perhaps matches TRBD2 (6 bases). This CDR3 region has 13 residues. The V and J ends lost 3 bases and 7 bases respectively, with 11 bases between them. From germline, CDR1 is SGDLS and CDR2 YYNGEE. This CDR3 reads CASSGPAGNEQFF. The CDR3 DNA reads as TGTGCCAGCAGCGGGCCCGCGGGGAATGAGCAGTTCTTC.

The sample holds one count of this clone. The rearrangement joins TRBV20-1 to TRBJ1-1, with 9 bases that match TRBD1. J was trimmed by 5 bases and V by 3 bases; bases with no gene match: 7. The CDR3 runs to 14 residues. Germline CDR1 is DFQATT and CDR2 is SNEGSKA (reference sequence). The CDR3 DNA reads TGCAGTGCTAGTGTACAGGGGGCAGGGACTGAAGCTTTCTTT. Translated: CSASVQGAGTEAFF.

This clone was seen a single time. The chain joins TRBV5-1 to TRBJ2-7, with TRBD2 matching over 9 bases. CDR1 is SGHRS and CDR2 is YFSETQ in the germline V gene. Trimming removed 1 base from V and 0 bases from J; junction bases left unmatched: 5. This CDR3 spans 16 amino acids. The CDR3 sequence is CASSLSGGLYSYEQYF. CDR3 DNA sequence: TGCGCCAGCAGCTTGAGCGGGGGGCTTTACTCCTACGAGCAGTACTTC.

The genes are TRBV5-6 and TRBJ1-6, with 10 bases lining up with TRBD1. After removal of 4 bases from V and 5 bases from J, the junction contained 3 bases not matched to a gene. Germline V gene sequence: CDR1 SGHDT, CDR2 YYEEEE. This CDR3 is built from 15 residues. CDR3 sequence: CASSPDRGNNSPLHF. In nucleotides, the CDR3 is TGTGCCAGCAGCCCGGACAGGGGGAATAATTCACCCCTCCACTTT. Full variable domain (rest looked up from reference TRBV5-6 and TRBJ1-6): DAGVTQSPTHLIKTRGQQVTLRCSPKSGHDTVSWYQQALGQGPQFIFQYYEEEERQRGNFPDRFSGHQFPNYSSELNVNALLLGDSALYLCASSPDRGNNSPLHFGNGTRLTVT.

J is TRBJ2-3 and V is TRBV10-3, with 10 positions matching TRBD2. The junction had 12 bases not matched to a gene; V was cut back by 9 bases and J by 9 bases. The CDR3 totals 14 residues. Per germline, CDR1 ENHRY and CDR2 SYGVKD. For the CDR3, the DNA is TGTGCCATAAAAGGCCTAGCGGGGGCTCCGACGCAGTATTTT. Translation: CAIKGLAGAPTQYF.

The rearrangement uses TRBV6-1 and TRBJ1-6; D might be TRBD1 (6 bases). The germline CDR1 and CDR2 sequences are MNHNS and SASEGT. The CDR3 is 15 residues long. Trimming took off 2 bases at V and 9 bases at J, with 14 bases between the two ends. CDR3 in amino acids: CASSESGAQFSPLHF. The CDR3 DNA reads TGTGCCAGCAGTGAATCAGGGGCCCAATTTTCACCCCTCCACTTT.

A remark on this clone: The same CDR3 arises from other DNA sequences in this sample as well. The chain has TRBV5-1 and TRBJ1-5; tentative D call: TRBD1 (5 bases). V gave up 0 bases and J gave up 0 bases, with 10 bases separating them. The CDR3 consists of 16 residues. CDR1 is SGHRS, CDR2 YFSETQ, per germline. CDR3 region: CASSLGAGNSNQPQHF. In nucleotides, the CDR3 is TGCGCCAGCAGCTTGGGGGCAGGGAATAGCAATCAGCCCCAGCATTTT.

The chain carries TRBV7-2 and TRBJ2-5, with TRBD1 as a possible D gene (6 bases). This CDR3 has 16 amino acids. The germline gives CDR1 SGHTA, CDR2 FQGNSA. Trimming shortened V by 3 bases and J by 0 bases, and 14 bases separated the two germline ends. The CDR3 DNA reads as TGTGCCAGCAGCTTGTCTACAGGGCACTACCAAGAGACCCAGTACTTC. It specifies CASSLSTGHYQETQYF.

V gene TRBV30 combines with J gene TRBJ1-3, with a tentative D call TRBD1 (5 bases). This CDR3 is built from 14 residues. Trimming shortened V by 5 bases and J by 0 bases, and 11 bases separated the two germline ends. CDR1 and CDR2 (germline): GTSNPN, SVGIG (reference sequence). The CDR3 nucleotides are TGTGCCTGGTGGGACTCGAGCTCTGGAAACACCATATATTTT. Its translation is CAWWDSSSGNTIYF.

The chain employs TRBV27 and TRBJ2-7, with TRBD1 identical over 7 bases. Trimming removed 6 bases from V and 5 bases from J; junction bases left unmatched: 10. CDR1 and CDR2 from the germline V gene are MNHEY and SMNVEV (reference sequence). This CDR3 region has 14 residues. The chain's CDR3 is CASRIPGQSHEQYF. DNA of the CDR3: TGTGCCAGCAGAATCCCGGGACAGTCCCACGAGCAGTACTTC.

This clone was seen a few times. The chain uses TRBV9 and TRBJ1-6, with 7 bases fitting TRBD1. The length of the CDR3 is 16 residues. The germline V gene encodes CDR1 SGDLS and CDR2 YYNGEE. Unmatched junction bases numbered 9, after V lost 4 bases and J lost 5 bases. The CDR3 region has the DNA TGTGCCAGCAGCCCTGGAAACAGGGGAAATAATTCACCCCTCCACTTT. Translation: CASSPGNRGNNSPLHF.

The V call is TRBV5-8, the J call TRBJ1-5; 7 bases align to TRBD1. The CDR3 loop spans 15 amino acids. Trimming took 1 base from V and 2 from J; bases not matched to a gene: 3. In germline, CDR1 is SGHTS, CDR2 YDEGEE. The CDR3, as DNA: TGTGCCAGCAGCTTGCAGGGGGGTGGCAATCAGCCCCAGCATTTT. Its translation is CASSLQGGGNQPQHF.

With respect to this clone: The identical CDR3 is also encoded by other nucleotide sequences in the sample. The CDR3 DNA reads TGTGCCAGCAGGACTAGCGGGGGGTACAATGAGCAGTTCTTC. As protein: CASRTSGGYNEQFF. The chain joins TRBV2 to TRBJ2-1; 13 nucleotides agree with TRBD2. The CDR3 length is 14 residues. J was trimmed by 4 bases and V by 6 bases; bases with no gene match: 0. Germline V gene sequence: CDR1 SNHLY, CDR2 FYNNEI.

The chain uses TRBV4-1 and TRBJ1-6; the D gene is possibly TRBD1 (6 bases). Germline-derived CDR1 and CDR2 are MGHRA and YSYEKL. Trimming removed 0 bases at V and 9 bases at J, with 12 bases between. This CDR3 region has 15 residues. The CDR3 sequence: CASSQDRGTSSPLHF. In DNA, the CDR3 is TGCGCCAGCAGCCAAGACAGGGGAACAAGTTCACCCCTCCACTTT.

The chain has TRBV5-1 and TRBJ2-5, with 8 bases matching TRBD1. Germline trimming cut 4 bases from V and 4 bases from J; bases unmatched to any gene: 6. The CDR3 is made up of 14 amino acids. Germline CDR1 reads SGHRS; CDR2 reads YFSETQ. The CDR3 region has the DNA TGCGCCAGCAGCCCCGGACAGGGTGGAGAGACCCAGTACTTC. It translates to CASSPGQGGETQYF.

J is TRBJ2-1 and V is TRBV19; 9 positions agree with TRBD2. Per the germline V gene, CDR1 is LNHDA and CDR2 is SQIVND (reference sequence). This CDR3 region has 16 residues. Trimming cost V 2 bases and J 6 bases; bases outside gene matches: 8. DNA of the CDR3: TGTGCCAGTAGTATAATGACACTAGCGGGTTTCAATGAGCAGTTCTTC. This translates into CASSIMTLAGFNEQFF.

The rearrangement joins TRBV7-9 to TRBJ1-2, with D possibly being TRBD1 (5 bases). The CDR3 has 15 residues. The V end lost 1 base, the J end lost 6 bases, and 15 bases lay between the germline ends. Germline CDR1 SEHNR, CDR2 FQNEAQ (reference sequence). Written as DNA, the CDR3 is TGTGCCAGCAGCTTAGGCTCCAGGGTGAAGGATGGCTACACCTTC. Protein sequence: CASSLGSRVKDGYTF.

The chain is built from TRBV7-3 and TRBJ2-4; 9 positions agree with TRBD1. Germline CDR1 and CDR2: SGHTA and FQGTGA. With 5 bases clipped from V and 1 base from J, the junction kept 9 bases outside the gene matches. The CDR3 is made up of 17 amino acids. DNA of the CDR3: TGTGCCAGCAGCGAGGAAGGACAGGGGTTGGCCAAAAACATTCAGTACTTC. Residues: CASSEEGQGLAKNIQYF. The full variable domain, completed using reference TRBV7-3 and TRBJ2-4, is GAGVSQTPSNKVTEKGKYVELRCDPISGHTALYWYRQSLGQGPEFLIYFQGTGAADDSGLPNDRFFAVRPEGSVSTLKIQRTERGDSAVYLCASSEEGQGLAKNIQYFGAGTRLSVL.

CDR3 bases: TGTGCCAGCAGACGGGACGGGAGGCTCACTGAAGCTTTCTTT. It specifies CASRRDGRLTEAFF. This chain uses TRBV2 with TRBJ1-1, with a weak D call TRBD1 (5 bases). Germline V gene sequence: CDR1 SNHLY, CDR2 FYNNEI. The CDR3 consists of 14 residues. The V end was cut by 6 bases, the J end by 4 bases, with 15 bases between. Full variable domain (missing parts from reference TRBV2 and TRBJ1-1): EPEVTQTPSHQVTQMGQEVILRCVPISNHLYFYWYRQILGQKVEFLVSFYNNEISEKSEIFDDQFSVERPDGSNFTLKIRSTKLEDSAMYFCASRRDGRLTEAFFGQGTRLTVV.